The 21 T cell receptor beta chains reported below all come from one sample, sequenced in a study of blood T cell repertoires in COVID-19. Produced via immunoSEQ multiplex PCR; TCRdb's table is partial and in-frame only. The profile shows roughly 130,000 clones, about 85% of them singletons. Sequences were obtained from peripheral blood. These receptors were taken from a middle-aged man with active or convalescent COVID-19.

The V call is TRBV7-2, the J call TRBJ1-5, with TRBD1 matching 10 bases. Trimming took 4 bases from V and 4 from J; bases not matched to a gene: 4. CDR3 length equals 15 residues. Germline V CDR1 and CDR2: SGHTA, FQGNSA. The CDR3 DNA follows: TGTGCCAGCAGCTACGTGGACAGGGGGAATCAGCCCCAGCATTTT. It is translated as CASSYVDRGNQPQHF.

The V gene is TRBV3-1 (or the pseudogene TRBV3-2), the J gene TRBJ2-7, with 9 bases aligning to TRBD2. CDR1 and CDR2 (germline): LGHDT, YNNKEL (reference sequence). J lost 3 bases, V lost 3 bases, and 6 bases had no gene match. The CDR3 totals 15 residues. The CDR3 bases are TGTGCCAGCAGCCATTCAGCGGGGGGCAACTACGAGCAGTACTTC. The encoded protein is CASSHSAGGNYEQYF.

The CDR3, as DNA: TGCGCCAGCAGATCCGGGGAGAATCAGCCCCAGCATTTT. This codes for CASRSGENQPQHF. This chain links TRBV5-1 with TRBJ1-5; no definite D call. The CDR3 has 13 amino acids. With 5 bases removed from V and 4 bases from J, the gap between germline ends came to 10 bases. Germline assignment: CDR1 SGHRS and CDR2 YFSETQ.

Concerning this clone: This sample includes further DNA sequences coding for the same CDR3. This chain connects TRBV9 to TRBJ1-1, with unresolved D. The CDR3 sequence is 13 residues long. CDR1 SGDLS and CDR2 YYNGEE come from the germline V gene. Trimming pared 0 bases from V and 2 bases from J, leaving 5 bases between. The CDR3: CASSVAGNTEAFF. In nucleotides, the CDR3 is TGTGCCAGCAGCGTAGCGGGTAACACTGAAGCTTTCTTT.

CDR3 DNA sequence: TGTGCCAGTAGTATTAGACTAGTCACCGGGGAGCTGTTTTTT. It encodes CASSIRLVTGELFF. The chain recombines TRBV19 with TRBJ2-2, with D possibly being TRBD2 (6 bases). CDR1 is LNHDA, CDR2 SQIVND, per germline (reference sequence). V was cut by 3 bases and J by 4 bases, with 9 bases left in between. The CDR3 length is 14 residues.

The chain is built from TRBV6-5 and TRBJ2-5; 11 bases are shared with TRBD2. Losses at the gene ends were 9 bases for V and 5 bases for J; bases not matched to a gene: 5. Germline V gene lookup returns CDR1 MNHEY and CDR2 SVGAGI. There are 13 residues in the CDR3. CDR3 amino acids: CASLAGGRETQYF. The CDR3 DNA sequence: TGTGCCAGTTTAGCGGGGGGGCGCGAGACCCAGTACTTC.

The genes are TRBV9 and TRBJ1-2; D is possibly TRBD1 (5 bases). Per germline, CDR1 SGDLS and CDR2 YYNGEE. This CDR3 region has 17 residues. The germline V and J ends were trimmed by 8 bases and 1 base, with 24 bases remaining between them. The CDR3 here is CASTAGDLPTVNYGYTF. The CDR3 DNA reads TGTGCCAGTACGGCGGGGGACCTCCCGACAGTTAACTATGGCTACACCTTC.

This chain links TRBV7-2 with TRBJ2-7; TRBD1 matches 8 bases. CDR1 is SGHTA, CDR2 FQGNSA, per germline. V shed 5 bases and J 5 bases; nucleotides not matched to a gene: 8. The CDR3 extends over 14 amino acids. CDR3 bases: TGTGCCAGCAGCCCCAGACAGGGGCACAACGAGCAGTACTTC. Amino acids: CASSPRQGHNEQYF.

V usage is TRBV4-1 and J usage is TRBJ2-3; the match to TRBD2 covers 9 bases. CDR1 MGHRA and CDR2 YSYEKL come from the germline V gene. The CDR3 has 17 amino acids. V trimming: 4 bases; J trimming: 2 bases; junction bases outside the gene matches: 10. The CDR3 protein is CASSRLESGGLTDTQYF. The DNA of the CDR3 is TGCGCCAGCAGCCGCCTAGAAAGCGGGGGGCTCACAGATACGCAGTATTTT.

Only a few counts were recorded for this clone. J is TRBJ1-5 and V is TRBV7-2; TRBD1 matches 7 bases. The germline V gene encodes CDR1 SGHTA and CDR2 FQGNSA. Trimming removed 3 bases from V and 3 bases from J; junction bases left unmatched: 5. The CDR3 runs 15 residues. The CDR3 DNA is TGTGCCAGCAGCTTCCAAGGACAGGTCAATCAGCCCCAGCATTTT. Its protein product is CASSFQGQVNQPQHF.

The V and J genes are TRBV19 and TRBJ2-7, with TRBD1 matching over 9 bases. Trimming at V came to 8 bases and at J to 4 bases, leaving 9 bases not matched to a gene. The germline gives CDR1 LNHDA, CDR2 SQIVND (reference sequence). CDR3 length: 14 amino acids. CDR3 sequence (DNA): TGTGCCAGTCGAGACAGGGGGGGGACATACGAGCAGTACTTC. It yields the protein CASRDRGGTYEQYF.

The chain uses TRBV7-9 and TRBJ2-5, with TRBD2 identical over 7 bases. The V segment lost 1 base and the J segment 4 bases; nucleotides outside the gene matches: 6. Germline-derived CDR1 and CDR2 are SEHNR and FQNEAQ (reference sequence). This CDR3 contains 15 residues. The CDR3 DNA sequence: TGTGCCAGCAGCTTAGGGGCCGGGGGGTCAGAGACCCAGTACTTC. It codes for CASSLGAGGSETQYF.

The chain employs TRBV7-2 and TRBJ2-4; weak D call: TRBD1 (6 bases). The germline CDR1 and CDR2 sequences are SGHTA and FQGNSA. This CDR3 is built from 13 residues. Between the trimmed V and J ends, which lost 4 bases and 12 bases, there was a span of 16 bases. The CDR3 DNA reads TGTGCCAGCAGCTCCCCGGGACATTGGGGTCAGTACTTC. Its protein is CASSSPGHWGQYF.

The CDR3 is CASSPTGGGETQYF. In DNA form, the CDR3 reads TGTGCCAGCAGCCCGACAGGGGGCGGGGAGACCCAGTACTTC. The chain employs TRBV7-3 and TRBJ2-5; 10 bases map to TRBD1. Germline V gene sequence: CDR1 SGHTA, CDR2 FQGTGA. This CDR3 comprises 14 residues. Trimming removed 5 bases from V and 5 bases from J; junction bases left unmatched: 5.

The V call is TRBV7-6, the J call TRBJ2-7, with 8 bases identical to TRBD1. The CDR3 loop spans 12 amino acids. J lost 4 bases, V lost 5 bases, and 1 base had no gene match. Looked up from germline, CDR1 is SGHVS and CDR2 is FNYEAQ. The CDR3 DNA reads TGTGCCAGCAGCCGGACAGGGTACGAGCAGTACTTC. This translates into CASSRTGYEQYF.

This rearrangement joins TRBV7-9 to TRBJ1-1; 11 bases are shared with TRBD1. CDR1 SEHNR and CDR2 FQNEAQ come from the germline V gene (reference sequence). The CDR3 runs to 17 residues. The junction had 6 bases not matched to a gene; V was cut back by 3 bases and J by 0 bases. The CDR3: CASSFGQGAGMNTEAFF. CDR3 in DNA: TGTGCCAGCAGCTTCGGACAGGGGGCAGGCATGAACACTGAAGCTTTCTTT.

The rearrangement uses TRBV24-1 and TRBJ2-2, with a weak D call TRBD2 (6 bases). The CDR3 covers 14 residues. From germline, CDR1 is KGHDR and CDR2 SFDVKD. The ends were cut back, 9 bases at V and 2 bases at J, with 12 bases in the middle. The DNA for the CDR3 is TGTGCCACCTCCCCTGCGGGAAACACCGGGGAGCTGTTTTTT. Translation gives CATSPAGNTGELFF.

The chain links TRBV12-3 or TRBV12-4 to TRBJ2-7; tentatively, D is TRBD1 (5 bases). With 5 bases removed from V and 6 bases from J, the gap between germline ends came to 14 bases. This CDR3 spans 13 amino acids. In DNA, the CDR3 is TGTGCCAGCAGTATAATAGGGGTTGGCGAGCAGTACTTC. Encoded protein: CASSIIGVGEQYF.

The sample holds one count of this clone. The chain links TRBV19 to TRBJ1-2; TRBD1 matches 9 bases. The trim removed 5 bases at V and 6 bases at J, leaving 4 bases unmatched. The CDR3 runs 13 residues. Per germline, CDR1 LNHDA and CDR2 SQIVND (reference sequence). The CDR3 nucleotides are TGTGCCAGTAGTTACCGGGACAGGGATGGCTACACCTTC. The encoded protein is CASSYRDRDGYTF.

This chain joins TRBV7-2 and TRBJ1-2; possibly TRBD1 for D (5 bases). Germline values: CDR1 SGHTA, CDR2 FQGNSA. V dropped 5 bases and J dropped 4 bases, with 11 bases sitting between them. The CDR3 is 13 residues long. The DNA of the CDR3 is TGTGCCAGCAGCCCATCAGGGCCCTATGGCTACACCTTC. Residues: CASSPSGPYGYTF.

The table lists this clone with a count of one. This sequence joins TRBV6-6 and TRBJ1-2; D unresolved. Germline lookup yields CDR1 MNHNY and CDR2 SVGAGI (reference sequence). The CDR3 runs 10 residues. CDR3 in DNA: TGTGTTTATTTTAACTATGGCTACACCTTC. The encoded protein is CVYFNYGYTF.